The rows below give T cell receptor beta chains drawn from one sample of a study of follicular helper T cells after annual influenza vaccination. The protocol was immunoSEQ multiplex PCR, while the TCRdb copy is restricted to in-frame clones and leaves out a portion. The data contain 10,000 or so clones, 83% of them singletons. The specimen was CXCR5- memory CD4+ T cells sorted from blood, collected 7 days after influenza vaccination. The receptor source for this set is an adult who received the influenza vaccine. CDR3s include the opening cysteine and the closing phenylalanine or tryptophan. A D gene is named only where the DNA matches it firmly. The size entry is marked missing in some rows and otherwise reads once, few, many or a size class.

TRBJ2-3	NA	NA	TRBV6-1	TGTGCCAGCAGTGCCAGGGGAGGAGACACAGATACGCAGTATTTT	CASSARGGDTDTQYF
TRBJ2-3	NA	NA	TRBV7-3	TGTGCCAGCAGCTTACGCGGGGGCACAGATACGCAGTATTTT	CASSLRGGTDTQYF
TRBJ2-2	NA	NA	TRBV5-6	TGTGCCAGCAGCACGATAGCCCTGAACACCGGGGAGCTGTTTTTT	CASSTIALNTGELFF
TRBJ2-7	few	NA	TRBV5-1	TGCGCCAGCAGCCGGGACGGTGATAGCTACGAGCAGTACTTC	CASSRDGDSYEQYF
TRBJ2-5	NA	NA	TRBV7-2	TGTGCCAGCAGCCAAATTAGGGACACGTATTTCCAAGAGACCCAGTACTTC	CASSQIRDTYFQETQYF
TRBJ2-5	NA	TRBD2	TRBV11-3	TGTGCCAGCAGCGAGTCTAGCGGGGGGGAAGAGACCCAGTACTTC	CASSESSGGEETQYF
TRBJ2-1	NA	TRBD2	TRBV6-4	TGTGCCAGCAGTGACTTAGCGGGGGGGCCCAATGAGCAGTTCTTC	CASSDLAGGPNEQFF
TRBJ1-4	NA	NA	TRBV7-9	TGTGCCAGCAGCACCCGGGACGTCGGTCTGGCAACTAATGAAAAACTGTTTTTT	CASSTRDVGLATNEKLFF
TRBJ2-5	NA	TRBD2	TRBV6-1	TGTGCCAGCAGTTTAGCGGGTGCTGAAGAGACCCAGTACTTC	CASSLAGAEETQYF
TRBJ2-3	NA	NA	TRBV27	TGTGCCAGCAGGCGGAGCAGCACAGATACGCAGTATTTT	CASRRSSTDTQYF
TRBJ1-1	NA	TRBD1	TRBV15	TGTGCCACCAGCAGAGACCGCCGGGACAGTGAAGCTTTCTTT	CATSRDRRDSEAFF
TRBJ2-7	NA	TRBD1	TRBV5-6	TGTGCCAGCAGCAACCTCCCCGGACAGGCGGCCGAGCAGTACTTC	CASSNLPGQAAEQYF
TRBJ1-6	few	NA	TRBV6-1	TGTGCCAGCAGTGACAGGGGTTCACCCCTCCACTTT	CASSDRGSPLHF
TRBJ2-5	NA	TRBD2	TRBV4-1	TGCGCCAGCAGCCCGACTAGCGGGGGAAAAGAGACCCAGTACTTC	CASSPTSGGKETQYF
TRBJ1-2	NA	NA	TRBV2	TGTGCCAGCAGTGATCTAGGGACGTCTCCTGCTCCTTTTGGCTACACCTTC	CASSDLGTSPAPFGYTF
TRBJ2-3	NA	TRBD2	TRBV18	TGTGCCAGCTCGCCCGGACTAGTTCGCACAGATACGCAGTATTTT	CASSPGLVRTDTQYF
TRBJ2-5	NA	NA	TRBV6-5	TGTGCCAGCAGTTACGCTCGTCGGGCGGGAGAGACCCAGTACTTC	CASSYARRAGETQYF
TRBJ2-7	once	NA	TRBV18	TGTGCCAGCTCACTAGGGCCCCTGAGCGAGCAGTACTTC	CASSLGPLSEQYF
TRBJ2-3	NA	NA	TRBV28	TGTGCCAGCAGTTTAAATACGCAGTATTTT	CASSLNTQYF
TRBJ1-2	NA	NA	TRBV15	TGTGCCACCAGCAGAGGAGGGGTCGGCTATGGCTACACCTTC	CATSRGGVGYGYTF
TRBJ1-3	NA	NA	TRBV5-6	TGTGCCAGCAGCTTGCGGGGTAAAGACACCATATATTTT	CASSLRGKDTIYF
TRBJ2-5	NA	TRBD2	TRBV12-5	TGTGCTAGTGGTTATACCCCTAGCGGGGGGCGGTGGGAGACCCAGTACTTC	CASGYTPSGGRWETQYF
TRBJ1-6	NA	NA	TRBV4-1	TGCGCCAGCAGCCTGTCTTTGGGGGATAATTCACCCCTCCACTTT	CASSLSLGDNSPLHF